In its sample, the clone carrying this T cell receptor (beta chain) was seen once. What it recognizes is unknown. CDR1 and CDR2 from the germline V gene are MNHNS and SASEGT. CDR3 length: 14 residues. The ends were cut back, 7 bases at V and 3 bases at J, with 12 bases in the middle. The PCR contained 60 Vbeta and 13 Jbeta primers. Clones were sequenced by immunoSEQ multiplex PCR, and TCRdb holds only the in-frame ones, with some missing. Among some 100,000 clones listed, more than 60% were seen once. This sample is part of a study of cytomegalovirus exposure and HLA in healthy donors. Regarding the study as a whole: As a later analysis showed, a missense DCLRE1C variant was linked to trimming of TCR beta V- and J-genes.

The specimen was PBMCs. The receptor's source is a female donor in good health and CMV-seronegative. J is TRBJ2-2 and V is TRBV6-1; D possibly corresponds to TRBD1 (6 bases). CDR3 residues: CASTPHRDTGELFF. The CDR3, as DNA: TGTGCCAGCACTCCCCACAGGGACACCGGGGAGCTGTTTTTT.